This TCR beta chain was sequenced during a study of T-cell reconstitution after alpha-beta-depleted transplantation in children. V was shortened by 0 bases and J by 1 base, with 5 bases between the two germline ends. The germline CDR1 and CDR2 sequences are GTSNPN and SVGIG (reference sequence). The CDR3 loop spans 13 amino acids. Unique molecular identifiers were incorporated into the prepared TCRbeta library. Using its own MiXCR run on the PCR reads, TCRdb lists one record per CDR3 protein. This repertoire shows about 340,000 distinct CDR3 sequences, 10% found once; its top ten account for approximately 2.3%.

This chain connects TRBV30 to TRBJ2-3, with D unclear. The sequences come from PBMCs from the stem cell graft donor, collected from the stem cell graft. This TCR came from a human donor who donated a stem cell graft to a child with acute lymphoblastic leukemia. The CDR3, as DNA: TGTGCCTGGAGTGTCCAGGGCACAGATACGCAGTATTTT. Its protein is CAWSVQGTDTQYF.